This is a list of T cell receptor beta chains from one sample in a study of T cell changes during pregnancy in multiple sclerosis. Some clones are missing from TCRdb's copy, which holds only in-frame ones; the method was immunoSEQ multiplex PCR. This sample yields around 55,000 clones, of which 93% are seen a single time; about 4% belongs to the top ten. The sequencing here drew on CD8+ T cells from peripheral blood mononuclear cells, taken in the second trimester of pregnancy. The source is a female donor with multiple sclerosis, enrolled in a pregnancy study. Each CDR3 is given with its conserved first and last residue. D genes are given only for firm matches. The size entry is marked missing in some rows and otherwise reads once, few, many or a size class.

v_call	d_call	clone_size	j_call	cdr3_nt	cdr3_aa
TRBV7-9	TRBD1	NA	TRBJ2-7	TGTGCCAGCAGTTCTGCCGGGACAGGGGCTTATGAGCAGTACTTC	CASSSAGTGAYEQYF
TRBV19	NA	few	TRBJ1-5	TGTGCCGTATGGAGCCATAATAGCAATCAGCCCCAGCATTTT	CAVWSHNSNQPQHF
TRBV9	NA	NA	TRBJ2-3	TGTGCCAGCAGCGTAGACCAAACTACCACAGATACGCAGTATTTT	CASSVDQTTTDTQYF
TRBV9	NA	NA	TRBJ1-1	TGTGCCAGCAGCAGTCCCGGGGTGAACACTGAAGCTTTCTTT	CASSSPGVNTEAFF
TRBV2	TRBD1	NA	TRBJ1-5	TGTGCCAGCAGCGACTTAGGGGACAGGGATCAGCCCCAGCATTTT	CASSDLGDRDQPQHF
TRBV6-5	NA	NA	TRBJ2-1	TGTGCCAGCAGACGGGGGTTGAGCTCCTACAATGAGCAGTTCTTC	CASRRGLSSYNEQFF
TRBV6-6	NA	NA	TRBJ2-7	TGTGCCAGTTCCGGACAGTCCTACGAGCAGTACTTC	CASSGQSYEQYF
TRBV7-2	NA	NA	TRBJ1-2	TGTGCCAGCAGCTCCACGGCCGGTCAGGACTATGGCTACACCTTC	CASSSTAGQDYGYTF
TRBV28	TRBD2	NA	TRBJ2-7	TGTGCCAGCAGTTTACCCGGGACTAGCGGGAGCGGTGGTGGTTTCTACGAGCAGTACTTC	CASSLPGTSGSGGGFYEQYF
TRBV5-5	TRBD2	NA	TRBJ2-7	TGTGCCAGCATAGGTTTGGGACTAGCGGGAGTCGACTCCTACGAGCAGTACTTC	CASIGLGLAGVDSYEQYF
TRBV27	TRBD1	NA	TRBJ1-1	TGTGCCAGCAGTTTATCCGGACAGGGCACTGAAGCTTTCTTT	CASSLSGQGTEAFF
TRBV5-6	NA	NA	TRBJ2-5	TGTGCCAGCAGCTTAGCAGGGTACGAGACCCAGTACTTC	CASSLAGYETQYF
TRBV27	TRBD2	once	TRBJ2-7	TGTGCCAGCAGTTTATCGTTCGGCGGGGGGTACGACGAGCAGTACTTC	CASSLSFGGGYDEQYF
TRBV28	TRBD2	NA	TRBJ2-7	TGTGCCAGCAGAACCCCTAGCGGGAACTACGAGCAGTACTTC	CASRTPSGNYEQYF
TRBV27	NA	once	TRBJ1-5	TGTGCCAGCAGTGAGTTTTTCAATCAGCCCCAGCATTTT	CASSEFFNQPQHF
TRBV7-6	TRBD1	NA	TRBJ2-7	TGTGCCAGCAGCCCCGGGACAGGGATCCCCTACGAGCAGTACTTC	CASSPGTGIPYEQYF
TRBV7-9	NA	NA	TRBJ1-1	TGTGCCAGCAGTCTGAGGCAGGGCCCTGAAGCTTTCTTT	CASSLRQGPEAFF
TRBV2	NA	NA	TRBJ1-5	TGTGCCAGCAGTGACGGGATTAGCAATCAGCCCCAGCATTTT	CASSDGISNQPQHF
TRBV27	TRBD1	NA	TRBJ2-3	TGTGCCAGCAGTTTAGCCGACAGGGTGAGCGGCACAGATACGCAGTATTTT	CASSLADRVSGTDTQYF
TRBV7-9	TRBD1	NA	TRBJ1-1	TGTGCCAGCAGCCCAAGGACAGGGCAACCCACTGAAGCTTTCTTT	CASSPRTGQPTEAFF
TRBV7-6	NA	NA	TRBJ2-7	TGTGCCAGCAGCCCGGACACCACCTACGAGCAGTACTTC	CASSPDTTYEQYF
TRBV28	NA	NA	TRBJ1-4	TGTGCCAGCAGACGGGGAGATTTCAATGAAAAACTGTTTTTT	CASRRGDFNEKLFF
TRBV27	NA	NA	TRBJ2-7	TGTGCCAGCAGTCACAACTACGAGCAGTACTTC	CASSHNYEQYF
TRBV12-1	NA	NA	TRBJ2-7	TGTGCCAGCAGCCCACCGGGAGTACCCCGGGTCGACGAGCAGTACTTC	CASSPPGVPRVDEQYF
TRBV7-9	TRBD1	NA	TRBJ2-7	TGTGCCAGCAGCTTAGTGGGACAGGGGGGCCAATCCTACGAGCAGTACTTC	CASSLVGQGGQSYEQYF
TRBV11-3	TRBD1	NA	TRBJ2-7	TGTGCCAGCACCCCCCCACGGGGAAACAGGGGGCATGTCAACGAGCAGTACTTC	CASTPPRGNRGHVNEQYF
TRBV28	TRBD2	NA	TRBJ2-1	TGTGCCAGCAGTCTCGGGACTAGTCTGTATGAGCAGTTCTTC	CASSLGTSLYEQFF
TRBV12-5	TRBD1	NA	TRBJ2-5	TGTGCTAGTGGAGACTGGACAGGGGAACAAGAGACCCAGTACTTC	CASGDWTGEQETQYF
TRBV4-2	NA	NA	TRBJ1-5	TGTGCCAGCAGCCCTACGGTATATAGCAATCAGCCCCAGCATTTT	CASSPTVYSNQPQHF
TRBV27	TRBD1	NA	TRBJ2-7	TGTGCCAGCAGTTCCAGGGGGACACCCTACGACGAGCAGTACTTC	CASSSRGTPYDEQYF
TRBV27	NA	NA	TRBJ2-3	TGTGCCAGCAGTTATAATGTGGGGACATACACAGATACGCAGTATTTT	CASSYNVGTYTDTQYF
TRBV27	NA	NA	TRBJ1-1	TGTGCCAGCAGTTTCAACCCCAGGACAAGCCGGGGGACTGAAGCTTTCTTT	CASSFNPRTSRGTEAFF
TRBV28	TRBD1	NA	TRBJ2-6	TGTGCCAGCAGTTTATTTGGGCAGGGGGCTTCTGGGGCCAACGTCCTGACTTTC	CASSLFGQGASGANVLTF
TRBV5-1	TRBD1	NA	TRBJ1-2	TGCGCCAGCAGCTTGGATTCAGGGGGCGGCTATGGCTACACCTTC	CASSLDSGGGYGYTF
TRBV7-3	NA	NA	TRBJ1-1	TGTGCCAGCAGCTTAACAGGCGGAACTGAAGCTTTCTTT	CASSLTGGTEAFF
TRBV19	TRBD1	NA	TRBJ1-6	TGTGCCAGTAGTGACGGACAGGGCTCTTCACCCCTCCACTTT	CASSDGQGSSPLHF
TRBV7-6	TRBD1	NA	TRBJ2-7	TGTGCCAGCAGCTCGGTCGGGACAGGGGCCCTCGAGCAGTACTTC	CASSSVGTGALEQYF
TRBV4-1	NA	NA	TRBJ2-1	TGCGCCAGCAGCCTCCCCGACACAAACAATGAGCAGTTCTTC	CASSLPDTNNEQFF
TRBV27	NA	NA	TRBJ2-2	TGTGCCAGCACGGGATTTGCGAACACCGGGGAGCTGTTTTTT	CASTGFANTGELFF
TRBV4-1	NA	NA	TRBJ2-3	TGCGCCAGCAGCCAGGGGGGAAATACGCAGTATTTT	CASSQGGNTQYF
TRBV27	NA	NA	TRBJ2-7	TGTGCCAGCAGCCCCTCCCCCTATAACTACGAGCAGTACTTC	CASSPSPYNYEQYF
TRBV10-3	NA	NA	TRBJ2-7	TGTGCCATCAGTGAAGGAGGGGACGAGCAGTACTTC	CAISEGGDEQYF
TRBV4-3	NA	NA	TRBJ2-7	TGCGCCAGCAGCCAAGATAGATTAGCCGAGCAGTACTTC	CASSQDRLAEQYF
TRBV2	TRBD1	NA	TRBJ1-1	TGTGCCAGCAGGGGACAGGAGACTGAAGCTTTCTTT	CASRGQETEAFF
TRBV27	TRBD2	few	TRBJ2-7	TGTGCCAGCAGTTTATTCGGGACTAGCGTAACCTACGAGCAGTACTTC	CASSLFGTSVTYEQYF
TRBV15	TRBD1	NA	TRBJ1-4	TGTGCCACCTCACAGGGGGCAACTAATGAAAAACTGTTTTTT	CATSQGATNEKLFF
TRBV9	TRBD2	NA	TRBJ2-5	TGTGCCAGCAGCGTCACGGGGGGTCAAGAGACCCAGTACTTC	CASSVTGGQETQYF